Listed below are T cell receptor beta chains from one sample, sequenced in a study of cytomegalovirus exposure and HLA in healthy donors. Sequencing was performed with immunoSEQ multiplex PCR; in TCRdb, only in-frame clones are kept and a portion is missing. The sample consists of 200,000 to 250,000 clones, about 82% of them appearing once. The source material was PBMCs. These receptors were collected from a man aged 30 to 45 in good health and CMV-seronegative. The CDR3 runs from the conserved cysteine through the conserved F or W. A D gene is named only where the DNA matches it firmly. Only part of the rows carry a size: once, few, many, or a class if the clone is expanded.

j_gene	abundance	v_gene	d_gene	len	CDR3nt	CDR3aa
TRBJ2-3	.	TRBV19	TRBD1	15	TGTGCCAGTAGTAGGGGACAGTCCTCCACAGATACGCAGTATTTT	CASSRGQSSTDTQYF
TRBJ1-1	.	TRBV25-1	.	13	TGTGCCAGCAGTGAACATCAGGACACTGAAGCTTTCTTT	CASSEHQDTEAFF
TRBJ1-2	.	TRBV6-5	TRBD1	14	TGTGCCAGCACCTGGGGGGGGACAGGATATGGCTACACCTTC	CASTWGGTGYGYTF
TRBJ2-3	few	TRBV2	.	14	TGTGCCAGCAGCCGACTAGTTTCAGCAGATACGCAGTATTTT	CASSRLVSADTQYF
TRBJ2-7	.	TRBV10-2	TRBD1	15	TGCGCCAGCAGTCCGGGACAGGTGTTCTCCTACGAGCAGTACTTC	CASSPGQVFSYEQYF
TRBJ1-3	.	TRBV9	.	15	TGTGCCAGCAGTCGTAACGTGGGGCACGGAAACACCATATATTTT	CASSRNVGHGNTIYF
TRBJ2-3	.	TRBV4-3	TRBD2	15	TGCGCCAGCAGCCAAGCGCGGGGGGTGCCAGATACGCAGTATTTT	CASSQARGVPDTQYF
TRBJ2-3	few	TRBV4-1	.	17	TGCGCCAGCAGCCAAGACCCCCTTGGGCGGGGCCCAGATACGCAGTATTTT	CASSQDPLGRGPDTQYF
TRBJ2-2	.	TRBV4-3	TRBD1	14	TGCGCCAGCAGCCAGGACAGGGGGGTCGGGGAGCTGTTTTTT	CASSQDRGVGELFF
TRBJ1-1	.	TRBV2	TRBD1	13	TGTGCCAGCACCGGACAGGGATCCACTGAAGCTTTCTTT	CASTGQGSTEAFF
TRBJ1-1	.	TRBV5-1	.	13	TGCGCCAGCAGCTTGGTGGGGGCCGGTAAAGCTTTCTTT	CASSLVGAGKAFF
TRBJ2-7	.	TRBV11-2	.	14	TGTGCCAGCAGCTTAGGGGACACCTTCTACGAGCAGTACTTC	CASSLGDTFYEQYF
TRBJ2-5	.	TRBV4-1	TRBD1	15	TGCGCCAGCAGCCAAGATCACAGGGGGGAAGAGACCCAGTACTTC	CASSQDHRGEETQYF
TRBJ1-2	.	TRBV6-1	TRBD1	12	TGTGCCAGCAGACAACAGGGGAAGGGCTACACCTTC	CASRQQGKGYTF
TRBJ1-5	.	TRBV19	.	17	TGTGCCAGTAGCCAACCTAGCGGGGGGCGCGGACATCAGCCCCAGCATTTT	CASSQPSGGRGHQPQHF
TRBJ1-1	few	TRBV5-4	.	13	TGTGCCAGCAGCTTGGGAGGCGGGACTGAAGCTTTCTTT	CASSLGGGTEAFF
TRBJ1-2	.	TRBV6-1	.	14	TGTGCCAGCAGGGACGGGACATATAACTATGGCTACACCTTC	CASRDGTYNYGYTF
TRBJ1-3	.	TRBV9	.	16	TGTGCCAGCAGCGCAACAGGGATAGTCTCTGGAAACACCATATATTTT	CASSATGIVSGNTIYF
TRBJ1-2	.	TRBV28	.	15	TGTGCCAGCAGTACGGACAGTATTCATAACTATGGCTACACCTTC	CASSTDSIHNYGYTF
TRBJ1-2	.	TRBV18	TRBD1	16	TGTGCCAGCTCACCGGCCCAGACAGGGGGAGTTCATGGCTACACCTTC	CASSPAQTGGVHGYTF
TRBJ2-5	.	TRBV5-1	.	14	TGCGCCAGCGGCCGGGACTGGGTCGTGGAGACCCAGTACTTC	CASGRDWVVETQYF
TRBJ2-2	.	TRBV7-3	TRBD2	16	TGTGCCAGCAGCTTAACCGGGGGGGCGCCCACCGGGGAGCTGTTTTTT	CASSLTGGAPTGELFF
TRBJ1-2	.	TRBV27	.	13	TGTGCCAGCAGATCCAGGGGTTTAGATGGCTACACCTTC	CASRSRGLDGYTF
TRBJ2-5	.	TRBV5-1	TRBD2	15	TGCGCCAGCAGCTTGAACGGGGGGGTTAAAGAGACCCAGTACTTC	CASSLNGGVKETQYF
TRBJ2-7	.	TRBV2	.	13	TGTGCCAGCATACCACCTTCGGGGAACGAGCAGTACTTC	CASIPPSGNEQYF
TRBJ1-4	.	TRBV29-1	TRBD1	13	TGCAGCGTGACAGGGATAGAGGGCGAAAAACTGTTTTTT	CSVTGIEGEKLFF
TRBJ2-3	few	TRBV10-2	TRBD2	13	TGCGCCAGCACCCGGGGGGAAGGCGCTACGCAGTATTTT	CASTRGEGATQYF
TRBJ1-1	.	TRBV5-6	.	17	TGTGCCAGCAGCTCACAGGACAGCATTAGTCCGAACACTGAAGCTTTCTTT	CASSSQDSISPNTEAFF
TRBJ2-6	few	TRBV14	.	15	TGTGCCAGCAGGTACACAGGGTCTGGGGCCAGCGTCCTGACTTTC	CASRYTGSGASVLTF
TRBJ2-7	.	TRBV28	TRBD1	17	TGTGCCAGCAGCCTTTCCGGGACAGGGGAGAGGGCCTACGAGCAGTACTTC	CASSLSGTGERAYEQYF
TRBJ1-1	few	TRBV4-1	TRBD1	15	TGCGCCAGCAGCCAAGGGGACAGGGTGGACACTGAAGCTTTCTTT	CASSQGDRVDTEAFF
TRBJ1-6	once	TRBV28	TRBD1	14	TGTGCCAGCAGTCCAACAGGGGGGAATTCACCCCTCCACTTT	CASSPTGGNSPLHF
TRBJ1-5	few	TRBV19	TRBD1	18	TGTGCCAGTAGTACCCCCCTTCGGACAGGGGGCAGAAATCAGCCCCAGCATTTT	CASSTPLRTGGRNQPQHF
TRBJ1-1	.	TRBV2	TRBD1	14	TGTGCCAGCACCATGGGACAGGACAACACTGAAGCTTTCTTT	CASTMGQDNTEAFF
TRBJ2-7	.	TRBV28	.	14	TGTGCCAGCAGTTTTCAGGGCAGGGACTACGAGCAGTACTTC	CASSFQGRDYEQYF
TRBJ2-3	few	TRBV5-4	TRBD1	14	TGTGCCAGCAGCTTGGCGGGGACAGGAGATACGCAGTATTTT	CASSLAGTGDTQYF
TRBJ1-5	.	TRBV15	.	16	TGTGCCACCAGCAGGGCGAGGGCGAATAGCAATCAGCCCCAGCATTTT	CATSRARANSNQPQHF
TRBJ1-2	.	TRBV7-2	TRBD1	18	TGTGCCAGCAGCACAAGACAGGGGACCGGCGGCCGAAATCATGGCTACACCTTC	CASSTRQGTGGRNHGYTF
TRBJ2-3	.	TRBV5-4	TRBD2	14	TGTGCCAGCAGCCAGCGGGGCGCTACAGATACGCAGTATTTT	CASSQRGATDTQYF
TRBJ2-7	once	TRBV12-1	.	18	TGTGCCAGCAGCTTTAAACCCCTCTCTGGACATCGAGCCTACGAGCAGTACTTC	CASSFKPLSGHRAYEQYF
TRBJ1-4	.	TRBV6-5	TRBD1	14	TGTGCCAGCACTCCGGGACAGGCTAATGAAAAACTGTTTTTT	CASTPGQANEKLFF
TRBJ2-3	.	TRBV6-1	TRBD1	15	TGTGCCAGCAGTCCCCTCGCAGGGGGCCCAGATACGCAGTATTTT	CASSPLAGGPDTQYF
TRBJ1-5	.	TRBV4-1	.	14	TGCGCCAGCAAAATCCGACAGGTAGAGCAGCCCCAGCATTTT	CASKIRQVEQPQHF
TRBJ2-3	.	TRBV5-4	.	15	TGTGCCAGCGGCCTTCGGGCAGCACCGGGGGATACGCAGTATTTT	CASGLRAAPGDTQYF
TRBJ2-5	.	TRBV29-1	.	13	TGCAGCGCTCTCGGCTCAGGCTGGGAGACCCAGTACTTC	CSALGSGWETQYF
TRBJ2-5	.	TRBV7-2	.	15	TGTGCCAGCAGCGCCCAGTGGGGGGTTCAAGAGACCCAGTACTTC	CASSAQWGVQETQYF
TRBJ2-4	.	TRBV9	TRBD2	15	TGTGCCAGCAGCGTAGGGACTAGCGTCAAGAACATTCAGTACTTC	CASSVGTSVKNIQYF
TRBJ1-1	once	TRBV27	.	15	TGTGCCAGCAGTTTACCGCCCCCCGGGAACACTGAAGCTTTCTTT	CASSLPPPGNTEAFF
TRBJ2-7	.	TRBV7-9	TRBD1	13	TGTGCCAGCAGCCCCCCGGCAGGGGGCATATCGTACTTC	CASSPPAGGISYF
TRBJ1-5	.	TRBV6-5	.	15	TGTGCCAGCAGACTCACAGGGATTAGCAATCAGCCCCAGCATTTT	CASRLTGISNQPQHF
TRBJ2-7	few	TRBV5-8	.	14	TGTGCCAGCAGCTTGGGCAGGGTGGGTTACGAGCAGTACTTC	CASSLGRVGYEQYF